This entry features one T cell receptor (beta chain) sequence. This clone was counted a few times. Its antigen remains unidentified. No base qualities exist here, and no much larger clone lies one base off it. Libraries came from the immunoSEQ multiplex PCR assay. A mixture of 60 forward primers for TCR Vbeta segments and 13 reverse primers for TCR Jbeta segments was used in the multiplex PCR. The CDR3 region of rearranged TCR beta genes was amplified from genomic DNA with a multiplex PCR assay. On the Illumina HiSeq System, the amplified TCR beta libraries were sequenced as 87-base-pair reads. The authors' pipeline ran thus. A later analysis counted tens of millions of unique TCR beta chains across the roughly 700 repertoires, and roughly 10 million of these chains were shared by at least two donors. Raw reads were error-corrected and collapsed into unique sequences by a nearest-neighbor algorithm in which closely related sequences were merged to remove PCR and sequencing errors. CDR3 sequences were aligned to IMGT reference sequences to assign V, D and J gene segments. For a sequence to be retained, at least a six-nucleotide match to both a V gene segment and a J gene segment was required. Rearrangements were classified as productive when the CDR3 lacked stop codons and remained in frame with V and J, and all other rearrangements were classified as non-productive. Following IMGT convention, CDR3 was defined as the stretch from the second conserved V-encoded cysteine to the conserved J-encoded phenylalanine. Sequences without an unambiguous match to a single V gene segment were excluded from the earlier analysis of almost 600 of the donors. An earlier analysis of almost 600 of the donors classified V segments as functional when productive rearrangements were above 56.7% and as segregating when the standard deviation between donors was above 5%. A statistical classification framework was built for diagnosing cytomegalovirus status from the catalog of TCR beta chain sequences. In a later analysis, V and J genes were assigned by comparing TCR nucleotide sequences against IMGT/GENE-DB human TR gene sequences. The TCRdist pipeline was used in a later analysis to assign CDR3 sequences and most-parsimonious VDJ recombination scenarios. In a later analysis, every TCR beta chain was defined by the combination of its CDR3 amino acid sequence and its V-gene family, and reads without a unique V-gene family were dropped. As a way to deal with suspected cross-contamination and a sequencing artifact, a later analysis dropped 450 to 600 nucleotide sequences that were highly shared and had low generation probability. In a later analysis, a clonal expansion index for each public chain was calculated from normalized within-repertoire ranks of inferred template counts. A later analysis computed generation probabilities with a VDJ recombination model fitted to out-of-frame rearrangements, and checked the results against IGoR. In a later analysis, TCR-TCR, TCR-HLA and TCR-CMV co-occurrence was scored with hypergeometric tests, and a repertoire-size bias correction was applied to TCR pairs. False discovery rates were estimated in a later analysis by permuting HLA or CMV assignments 20 times. A later analysis grouped co-occurring TCRs with DBSCAN, adding TCRdist sequence similarity when clustering within HLA-allele-positive subsets. Co-occurrence clustering excluded repertoires with fewer than 30,000 or more than 120,000 public chains, plus five with anomalous nucleotide sharing. Sourced from immuneACCESS, this table was stored by TCRdb with only in-frame sequences that have V and J called. A share of the clones is absent; for the studies checked, an unresolved V gene accounts for under half, and the remainder has no known explanation. The V and J calls and clone size were taken over from that table, and D and trimming were inferred from the DNA. A total of approximately 150,000 clones appear in this sample, 65% to 70% of them only once. Around 4.3% of the sample comes from the top ten.

This specimen belongs to a study of cytomegalovirus exposure and HLA in healthy donors (dated by TCRdb to the late 2010s). Context from the whole study: In an earlier analysis of roughly 590 of the donors, approximately 300 Gb of sequence data and 95 million to 130 million unique TCR beta sequences from about 180 million T cells were reported. About 300 gigabases of sequencing data and some 85 million unique TCR sequences were included in an early release covering about 700 HLA-typed donors. Of the roughly 400 genotyped donors, roughly 80% fell in the genetic ancestry cluster associated with self-reported Caucasian donors. The study aimed to test whether signatures of past pathogen exposure could be identified by cataloging public T cell receptors. The T cell repertoires of around 670 subjects were profiled by immunosequencing and related to cytomegalovirus serostatus. In addition to the first cohort of 500 to 850 subjects, a separate validation cohort of under 150 different subjects was used. To predict cytomegalovirus infection status, the study combined high-throughput TCR immunosequencing, statistical association of individual TCRs with disease status, and machine learning. To study patterns of TCR occurrence, a later analysis re-analyzed previously published TCR beta repertoires from under 750 donors and added high-resolution HLA genotyping. Rather than using new phenotypic data, the later analysis identified candidate immune exposures from TCR beta sequences and from how often those sequences occurred across donors. An earlier analysis of 587 of the donors used high-throughput TCR beta sequencing to judge whether each TCR beta V gene segment behaved as functional or pseudogenic. Donor age, sex, ethnicity and CMV serostatus were compiled alongside the repertoire data. A later genetic analysis took genome-wide SNP genotypes for about 55% of the roughly 700 donors and used that subset as a discovery cohort. Every repertoire in the discovery cohort had been generated on one and the same sequencing platform. HLA typing covered class I and class II loci at four-digit resolution. The number of donors typed differed by locus, with 629-630 for A, B, C, DRB1 and DQB1, approximately 500 for DQA1, some 570 for DPA1, and 472 for DPB1. Roughly 5 DR-DQ haplotypes were handled as single units for association and clustering, since linkage in the cohort was strong. Among almost 400 genotyped donors of the cohort, an average of roughly 240,000 unique TCR beta nucleotide sequences were sequenced per donor, roughly 18% of them non-productive. Study-wide conclusions, independent of this receptor: In a later analysis, the rate of TCR association differed among HLA loci, with DRB1 alleles having the most associated TCRs and HLA-C alleles having the fewest. Three of the identified cytomegalovirus-associated TCR beta chains were confirmed in vitro to be specific for cytomegalovirus antigens. The sequencing pipeline was judged likely to have produced a cluster of highly shared sequence variants as a technical artifact. In a later analysis, HLA-associated TCR beta chains were found to be more clonally expanded and to have lower generation probabilities than equally common non-associated chains. When HLA alleles, especially DR and DQ, strongly co-occurred, TCR associations were difficult to assign to individual alleles. This cohort had only TCR beta chains sequenced, and the lack of alpha or paired-chain data limited which features could be detected. Immune exposure information for the cohort was limited to CMV serostatus. In an earlier analysis of around 600 of the donors, most TCR beta V segments were observed in productive rearrangements about 90% or about 30% of the time, broadly matching IMGT annotations. HLA typing was unavailable for some donors at each locus, so association tests used only the typed subset. It was suggested by the authors that the approach could potentially be generalized to other disease states and immunological phenotypes. Specific HLA alleles were associated with 15,000 to 20,000 TCR beta sequences at a false discovery rate of 0.05 in a later analysis. Most CMV-associated TCR beta chains appeared to be HLA-restricted in a later analysis, and the HLA associations seemed to be driven largely by CMV exposure. Most TCR sequences were observed very rarely across donors, whereas some public TCRs were present in many individuals. V-gene and J-gene trimming of TCR beta chains was associated with a missense DCLRE1C variant in a later genetic analysis, and the association was replicated in an independent cohort. Because counts were too low, more than 15 rarely observed V segments, including chromosome 9 orphons, were excluded from the earlier analysis of 587 of the donors. The presence/absence analyses assumed that sequencing depth was roughly uniform across donors, and that assumption may not be true. In a later analysis, several top co-occurrence clusters were reported to appear linked to parvovirus B19, influenza, CMV and Epstein-Barr virus. A further reported finding was that TCR beta sequences accurately predicted the HLA-A and HLA-B alleles for most subjects in the first cohort. The classifier was reported to diagnose cytomegalovirus status with high specificity and sensitivity in both the original and validation cohorts. Compared with the approximately 670-donor mean, donors in an Asian-associated ancestry cluster had fewer N-insertions in productive TCRs, according to a later genetic analysis. Linkage disequilibrium might explain the correlated functional status among segregating V segments, but an unknown experimental factor could not be excluded. The study gave a list of roughly 150 TCR beta chains associated with cytomegalovirus.

In total, approximately 690 healthy bone marrow donors made up the cohort. At the time of sampling, every cohort member was nominally healthy, though immune exposures that went unrecorded were likely present. The donor was CMV seropositive and was included in the group of 250 to 350 seropositive cohort members. Each donor provided a peripheral blood sample, and peripheral blood mononuclear cells were used for TCR beta sequencing. Genomic DNA was extracted from the blood cell samples with the Qiagen DNeasy Blood Extraction Kit. This receptor was obtained from a young woman in good health and CMV-seropositive. Material: PBMCs.

The DNA sequence reads TGTGCCACCAGCCAACGGGGGGCGTACGAGCAGTACTTC. The encoded protein is CATSQRGAYEQYF. The receptor chain draws on TRBV15 and TRBJ2-7, with TRBD2 tentatively as D gene (7 bases match). Taken from cysteine to phenylalanine, the CDR3 has 13 residues. Left in the record is the CDR3 DNA by itself, 39 bases read in frame from the first base. The junction shows trimming of 5 bases on V and 4 bases on J, plus 12 bases between the germline ends. From the germline V gene (reference sequence), CDR1 is LNHNV and CDR2 is YYDKDF.